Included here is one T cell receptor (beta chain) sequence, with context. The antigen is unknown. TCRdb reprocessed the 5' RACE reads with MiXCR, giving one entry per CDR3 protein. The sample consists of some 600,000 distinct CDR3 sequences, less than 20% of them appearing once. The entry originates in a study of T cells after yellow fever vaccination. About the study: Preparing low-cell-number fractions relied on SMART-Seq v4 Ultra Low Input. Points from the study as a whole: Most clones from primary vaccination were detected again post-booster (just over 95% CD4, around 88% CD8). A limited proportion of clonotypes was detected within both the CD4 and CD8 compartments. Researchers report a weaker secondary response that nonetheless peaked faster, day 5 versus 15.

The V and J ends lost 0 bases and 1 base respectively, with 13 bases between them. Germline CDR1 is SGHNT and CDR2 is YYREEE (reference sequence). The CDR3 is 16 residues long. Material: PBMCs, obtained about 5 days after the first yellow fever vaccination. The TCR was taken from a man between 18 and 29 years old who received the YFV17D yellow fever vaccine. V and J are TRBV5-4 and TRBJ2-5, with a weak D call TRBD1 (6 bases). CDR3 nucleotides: TGTGCCAGCAGCTTGGCCGGCTGGGACACCCAAGAGACCCAGTACTTC. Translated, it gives CASSLAGWDTQETQYF. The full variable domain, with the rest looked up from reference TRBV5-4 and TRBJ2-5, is ETGVTQSPTHLIKTRGQQVTLRCSSQSGHNTVSWYQQALGQGPQFIFQYYREEENGRGNFPPRFSGLQFPNYSSELNVNALELDDSALYLCASSLAGWDTQETQYFGPGTRLLVL.